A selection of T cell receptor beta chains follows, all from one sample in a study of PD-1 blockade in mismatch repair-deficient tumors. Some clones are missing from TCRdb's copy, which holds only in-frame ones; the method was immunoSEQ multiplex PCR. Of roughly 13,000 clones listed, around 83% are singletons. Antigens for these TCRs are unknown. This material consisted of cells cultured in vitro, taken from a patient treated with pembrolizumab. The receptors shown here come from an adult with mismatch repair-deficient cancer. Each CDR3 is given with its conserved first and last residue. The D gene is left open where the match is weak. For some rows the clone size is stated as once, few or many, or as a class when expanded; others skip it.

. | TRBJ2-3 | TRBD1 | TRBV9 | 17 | CASSGATGGGPTDTQYF | TGTGCCAGCAGCGGCGCGACAGGGGGGGGTCCCACAGATACGCAGTATTTT
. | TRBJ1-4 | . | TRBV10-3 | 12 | CAISEANEKLFF | TGTGCCATCAGTGAGGCTAATGAAAAACTGTTTTTT
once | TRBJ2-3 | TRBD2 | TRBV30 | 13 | CASLAAFTDTQYF | TGTGCCTCACTAGCGGCATTCACAGATACGCAGTATTTT
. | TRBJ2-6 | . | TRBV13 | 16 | CASSLGGSPGANVLTF | TGTGCCAGCAGCTTAGGAGGGTCGCCTGGGGCCAACGTCCTGACTTTC
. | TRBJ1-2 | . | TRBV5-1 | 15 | CASSFQDTPNYGYTF | TGCGCCAGCAGCTTTCAGGACACCCCGAACTATGGCTACACCTTC
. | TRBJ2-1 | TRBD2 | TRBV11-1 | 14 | CASSLGMLAGGQFF | TGTGCCAGCAGCTTAGGGATGCTAGCGGGTGGGCAGTTCTTC
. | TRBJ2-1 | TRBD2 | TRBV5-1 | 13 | CASRGLGWNEQFF | TGCGCCAGCAGGGGACTAGGATGGAATGAGCAGTTCTTC
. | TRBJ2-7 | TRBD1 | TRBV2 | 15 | CASSESQGAFYEQYF | TGTGCCAGCAGTGAAAGTCAGGGGGCTTTCTACGAGCAGTACTTC
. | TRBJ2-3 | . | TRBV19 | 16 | CASSTPGQEGADTQYF | TGTGCCAGTAGTACGCCGGGCCAGGAAGGGGCAGATACGCAGTATTTT
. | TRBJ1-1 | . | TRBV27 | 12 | CASRTFATEAFF | TGTGCCAGTAGGACTTTTGCGACTGAAGCTTTCTTT
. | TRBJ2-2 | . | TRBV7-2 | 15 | CASSLVSSRTGELFF | TGTGCCAGCAGCTTAGTTAGTTCAAGAACCGGGGAGCTGTTTTTT
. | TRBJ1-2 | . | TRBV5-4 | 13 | CASSPDGNYGYTF | TGTGCCAGCAGCCCGGACGGAAACTATGGCTACACCTTC
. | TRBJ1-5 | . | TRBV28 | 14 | CASRPLSSYQPQHF | TGTGCCAGCAGACCCCTGAGTTCCTATCAGCCCCAGCATTTT
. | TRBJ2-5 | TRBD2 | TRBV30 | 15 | CAWKGTSGIGETQYF | TGTGCCTGGAAGGGGACTAGCGGGATTGGAGAGACCCAGTACTTC
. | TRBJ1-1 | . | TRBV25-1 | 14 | CASSESHMNTEAFF | TGTGCCAGCAGTGAATCCCATATGAACACTGAAGCTTTCTTT
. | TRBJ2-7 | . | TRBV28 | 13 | CASSLGPFREQYF | TGTGCCAGCAGTTTAGGGCCTTTCCGCGAGCAGTACTTC
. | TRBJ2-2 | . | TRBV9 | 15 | CASSSGVTNTGELFF | TGTGCCAGCAGTTCCGGGGTAACGAACACCGGGGAGCTGTTTTTT
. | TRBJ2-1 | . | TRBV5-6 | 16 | CASSLGWGDSYNEQFF | TGTGCCAGCAGCTTGGGCTGGGGGGACAGCTACAATGAGCAGTTCTTC
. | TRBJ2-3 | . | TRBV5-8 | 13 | CASSPDLGDTQYF | TGTGCCAGCAGCCCGGACTTGGGAGATACGCAGTATTTT
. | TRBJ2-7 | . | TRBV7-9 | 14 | CASSLAVASYEQYF | TGTGCCAGCAGCTTAGCTGTGGCTTCCTACGAGCAGTACTTC